This T cell receptor (beta chain) was sequenced during a study of blood T cell repertoires in COVID-19. Study background: Acute and convalescent COVID-19 samples came from the United States, Italy and Spain.

This clone was seen once. Participants spanned ages about 18 to 95 years and resided in over 20 US areas. The V and J ends lost 4 bases and 0 bases respectively, with 10 bases between them. CDR1 is SGDLS, CDR2 YYNGEE, per germline. This CDR3 is built from 14 residues. Original handling: By means of reference gene primer amplification, nucleated cell counts were estimated. Assay used: immunoSEQ multiplex PCR; TCRdb lists only in-frame clones, some missing. The V and J calls and clone size were taken over from that table, and D and trimming were inferred from the DNA. The sample yields around 330,000 clones, under 95% seen once.

The rearrangement joins TRBV9 to TRBJ1-2; TRBD1 is a possible D gene (6 bases). The source of this sequence is a man aged 55 to 70 who had recovered from COVID-19. Input material: PBMCs or T cells enriched from blood (not recorded which). The CDR3 here is CASSPGAPNYGYTF. The CDR3 coding sequence is TGTGCCAGCAGCCCAGGGGCGCCTAACTATGGCTACACCTTC.